This T cell receptor beta chain originates from a study of T cell responses to AZD1222 COVID-19 vaccine. Overall study context: Second-dose intervals of approximately 4 or approximately 12 weeks were pooled.

Note on this clone: Its antigen is as yet unknown.

Repertoires were generated with immunoSEQ multiplex PCR, while TCRdb's copy carries only in-frame clones and drops some. The data hold 95,000 to 150,000 clones, with roughly nine tenths observed a single time. Looked up from germline, CDR1 is LNHDA and CDR2 is SQIVND (reference sequence). V lost 5 bases and J lost 6, with 22 bases in between. The CDR3 runs to 16 residues. Study observations and caveats: The span of vaccine-associated CD4 TCRs extended across spike, with dominance at 160-218 and 743-854.

The source is an adult in good health. Specimen: peripheral blood, collected on day 0 of AZD1222 vaccination. The chain combines TRBV19 with TRBJ1-1; no clear D. The CDR3 spells CASSSSPGPLDAEAFF. The CDR3, as DNA: TGTGCCAGTAGTTCGAGTCCGGGTCCCCTGGACGCTGAAGCTTTCTTT.